The rows below give T cell receptor beta chains drawn from one sample of a study of shared clonotypes between healthy human individuals. Data came from immunoSEQ multiplex PCR; TCRdb stores just in-frame clones and leaves some out. In the table there are about 1.5 million clones, roughly 98% of which are singletons. Sequencing was performed on naive CD4+ T cells sorted from blood. Receptors were obtained from a man aged 25 to 40 in good health. Each CDR3 is given with its conserved first and last residue. D genes are given only for firm matches. The size of a clone is reported for some rows only, either as once, few or many, or as a class for expanded clones.

d_gene | abundance | j_gene | v_gene | CDR3aa | CDR3nt
NA | NA | TRBJ1-4 | TRBV6-5 | CASSYSQGLREKLFF | TGTGCCAGCAGTTACTCCCAGGGCCTTAGGGAAAAACTGTTTTTT
NA | NA | TRBJ1-2 | TRBV28 | CASRSPGRAGDYGYTF | TGTGCCAGCAGATCCCCGGGACGGGCTGGGGACTATGGCTACACCTTC
NA | once | TRBJ2-7 | TRBV14 | CASSQDVFSYEQYF | TGTGCCAGCAGCCAAGATGTATTCAGCTACGAGCAGTACTTC
TRBD2 | NA | TRBJ2-7 | TRBV6-6 | CASSYSGRENEQYF | TGTGCCAGCAGTTACTCAGGGCGGGAGAACGAGCAGTACTTC
NA | NA | TRBJ2-1 | TRBV28 | CASSLGREVYEQFF | TGTGCCAGCAGTTTGGGTAGGGAGGTCTATGAGCAGTTCTTC
NA | NA | TRBJ2-7 | TRBV6-1 | CASSEGGVMTYEQYF | TGTGCCAGCAGTGAAGGGGGGGTTATGACCTACGAGCAGTACTTC
NA | few | TRBJ2-7 | TRBV2 | CASRDRRSAYEQYF | TGTGCCAGCAGGGATCGGAGAAGCGCCTACGAGCAGTACTTC
NA | NA | TRBJ2-5 | TRBV7-9 | CASSPGAEETQYF | TGTGCCAGCAGTCCGGGCGCGGAGGAGACCCAGTACTTC
NA | NA | TRBJ2-7 | TRBV19 | CASSMDSGSYEQYF | TGTGCCAGTAGTATGGACAGTGGCTCCTACGAGCAGTACTTC
NA | NA | TRBJ2-1 | TRBV6-5 | CASTKAVSYNEQFF | TGTGCCAGCACCAAGGCAGTCTCCTACAATGAGCAGTTCTTC
TRBD2 | NA | TRBJ2-1 | TRBV7-6 | CASSLLSSGSTYNEQFF | TGTGCCAGCAGCTTACTCTCTAGCGGGAGCACCTACAATGAGCAGTTCTTC
NA | NA | TRBJ2-2 | TRBV28 | CASSTTRTGELFF | TGTGCCAGCAGCACGACGAGAACCGGGGAGCTGTTTTTT
NA | NA | TRBJ2-3 | TRBV6-1 | CASSEVYVPDTQYF | TGTGCCAGCAGTGAAGTGTACGTCCCAGATACGCAGTATTTT
TRBD2 | once | TRBJ2-7 | TRBV5-1 | CASSLALAGVHEQYF | TGCGCCAGCAGCTTGGCATTAGCGGGAGTCCACGAGCAGTACTTC
TRBD2 | NA | TRBJ2-2 | TRBV5-1 | CASSLGLAGATGELFF | TGCGCCAGCAGCTTGGGACTAGCGGGGGCCACCGGGGAGCTGTTTTTT
NA | NA | TRBJ2-7 | TRBV27 | CASSFKAFSLGSYEQYF | TGTGCCAGCAGTTTTAAAGCCTTCAGCTTGGGCTCCTACGAGCAGTACTTC
NA | once | TRBJ2-7 | TRBV5-1 | CASSLASDQTYEQYF | TGCGCCAGCAGCTTGGCCTCAGATCAGACCTACGAGCAGTACTTC
TRBD1 | NA | TRBJ1-2 | TRBV5-1 | CASSLETGVYGYTF | TGCGCCAGCAGCTTGGAAACAGGGGTCTATGGCTACACCTTC
NA | NA | TRBJ1-4 | TRBV18 | CASSPGKGDEKLFF | TGTGCCAGCTCACCGGGCAAGGGAGATGAAAAACTGTTTTTT
NA | NA | TRBJ2-6 | TRBV5-1 | CASSRTVTGANVLTF | TGCGCCAGCAGCCGGACAGTTACTGGGGCCAACGTCCTGACTTTC
TRBD2 | NA | TRBJ2-7 | TRBV29-1 | CSVVSTTSGLYEQYF | TGCAGCGTTGTTTCAACGACTAGCGGACTCTACGAGCAGTACTTC
NA | NA | TRBJ2-4 | TRBV25-1 | CASSSPRAAKNIQYF | TGTGCCAGCAGTTCTCCGAGAGCAGCCAAAAACATTCAGTACTTC
TRBD1 | NA | TRBJ2-7 | TRBV5-1 | CASSMTGLWEQYF | TGCGCCAGCAGCATGACAGGGCTCTGGGAGCAGTACTTC
NA | few | TRBJ2-7 | TRBV5-6 | CASSLDRSYEQYF | TGTGCCAGCAGCTTGGACAGGTCCTACGAGCAGTACTTC
NA | NA | TRBJ1-4 | TRBV28 | CASSSQTSGYEKLFF | TGTGCCAGCAGCTCCCAGACGAGTGGATATGAAAAACTGTTTTTT
NA | NA | TRBJ1-2 | TRBV7-2 | CASSLSGTNYGYTF | TGTGCCAGCAGCTTATCCGGGACTAACTATGGCTACACCTTC
TRBD1 | NA | TRBJ2-5 | TRBV15 | CATSRNRGTQYF | TGTGCCACCAGCAGAAACAGGGGGACCCAGTACTTC
TRBD1 | NA | TRBJ2-7 | TRBV15 | CATSRGLGTGLYEQYF | TGTGCCACCAGCAGGGGGCTGGGGACAGGGCTTTACGAGCAGTACTTC
NA | NA | TRBJ2-2 | TRBV5-1 | CASSLTGTGELFF | TGCGCCAGCAGCTTGACGGGCACCGGGGAGCTGTTTTTT
NA | NA | TRBJ1-3 | TRBV28 | CASSLISGNTIYF | TGTGCCAGCAGTTTAATCTCTGGAAACACCATATATTTT
NA | NA | TRBJ2-2 | TRBV7-2 | CASTLKGPGELFF | TGTGCCAGCACCCTTAAGGGACCCGGGGAGCTGTTTTTT
NA | NA | TRBJ1-2 | TRBV30 | CALESSAYGYTF | TGTGCCTTGGAAAGCTCCGCCTATGGCTACACCTTC
TRBD2 | NA | TRBJ2-7 | TRBV18 | CASSRFLAGAYEQYF | TGTGCCAGCTCACGGTTCCTAGCGGGAGCCTACGAGCAGTACTTC
TRBD2 | NA | TRBJ2-7 | TRBV11-2 | CASSFLLRLADEQYF | TGTGCCAGCAGCTTCCTGTTAAGACTAGCGGACGAGCAGTACTTC
NA | NA | TRBJ2-1 | TRBV4-1 | CASSQDGGSYNEQFF | TGCGCCAGCAGCCAAGATGGGGGTTCCTACAATGAGCAGTTCTTC
NA | NA | TRBJ2-3 | TRBV7-3 | CASSLSPGAGTDTQYF | TGTGCCAGCAGCTTAAGCCCAGGGGCGGGCACAGATACGCAGTATTTT
NA | NA | TRBJ1-3 | TRBV18 | CASSPLAGNTIYF | TGTGCCAGCTCACCATTAGCTGGAAACACCATATATTTT
TRBD1 | NA | TRBJ1-5 | TRBV19 | CASIDRDARQPQHF | TGTGCCAGTATTGACAGGGACGCGCGCCAGCCCCAGCATTTT
NA | NA | TRBJ2-7 | TRBV19 | CASSITSNGYEQYF | TGTGCCAGTAGTATAACTAGCAACGGCTACGAGCAGTACTTC
NA | NA | TRBJ2-1 | TRBV5-4 | CASSRGTSLISNHEQFF | TGTGCCAGCAGCCGGGGAACTAGCCTGATCTCGAACCATGAGCAGTTCTTC
NA | NA | TRBJ2-5 | TRBV19 | CASSNRATTGETQYF | TGTGCCAGTAGTAACAGGGCCACTACGGGAGAGACCCAGTACTTC
TRBD2 | NA | TRBJ2-7 | TRBV5-1 | CASNKMTSGSDEQYF | TGCGCCAGCAATAAGATGACTAGCGGGAGTGACGAGCAGTACTTC
NA | NA | TRBJ1-3 | TRBV28 | CASSFGQSSGNTIYF | TGTGCCAGCAGTTTTGGCCAGAGCTCTGGAAACACCATATATTTT
NA | NA | TRBJ2-1 | TRBV10-1 | CASSESGLHEQFF | TGCGCCAGCAGTGAGTCTGGGCTACATGAGCAGTTCTTC
NA | NA | TRBJ2-1 | TRBV29-1 | CSVEFQRIYNEQFF | TGCAGCGTTGAATTTCAGCGGATCTACAATGAGCAGTTCTTC
TRBD1 | once | TRBJ1-2 | TRBV5-1 | CASSITTGVIDYGYTF | TGCGCCAGCAGCATAACCACAGGGGTTATCGACTATGGCTACACCTTC
NA | NA | TRBJ2-1 | TRBV5-1 | CASSFTSSYNEQFF | TGCGCCAGCAGCTTCACTAGCTCCTACAATGAGCAGTTCTTC
TRBD2 | NA | TRBJ2-2 | TRBV19 | CASSISGRVPGELFF | TGTGCCAGTAGTATAAGCGGGAGGGTGCCCGGGGAGCTGTTTTTT
TRBD1 | NA | TRBJ2-7 | TRBV5-1 | CASSYQPGQGITYEQYF | TGCGCCAGCAGCTACCAGCCGGGACAGGGAATAACCTACGAGCAGTACTTC
TRBD1 | NA | TRBJ1-1 | TRBV25-1 | CASSKNPGQGTEAFF | TGTGCCAGCAGTAAAAACCCGGGACAGGGCACTGAAGCTTTCTTT
NA | NA | TRBJ2-7 | TRBV6-6 | CASRGGMFDEQYF | TGTGCCAGCAGAGGCGGGATGTTCGACGAGCAGTACTTC
NA | once | TRBJ2-7 | TRBV7-7 | CASSLVRDPTYEQYF | TGTGCCAGCAGCTTAGTCAGGGATCCGACCTACGAGCAGTACTTC